This entry lists 21 T cell receptor beta chains sequenced from one sample in a study of blood T cell repertoires in COVID-19. Using immunoSEQ multiplex PCR, the repertoire was profiled, and TCRdb retains in-frame clones only, with some absent. The table shows 110,000 or so clones, with approximately 90% occurring only once. Sequencing used peripheral blood. These receptors all come from a human donor in a cohort sampled during active COVID-19.

This clone was counted once. V usage is TRBV7-9 and J usage is TRBJ1-4; D remains unclear. The CDR3 is made up of 14 amino acids. The germline V gene has CDR1 SEHNR and CDR2 FQNEAQ (reference sequence). V lost 2 bases, J lost 5 bases, and 9 bases lay in between. For the CDR3, the DNA is TGTGCCAGCAGCTTATTAGCGGGGAATGAAAAACTGTTTTTT. As protein: CASSLLAGNEKLFF.

The J gene is TRBJ2-2, the V gene TRBV19; 8 nucleotides agree with TRBD1. The V gene end was trimmed by 2 bases and the J gene end by 4 bases; junction bases not matched to a gene: 6. Germline V gene data show CDR1 as LNHDA and CDR2 as SQIVND (reference sequence). This CDR3 comprises 16 residues. The chain's CDR3 is CASSITRGRVTGELFF. CDR3 bases: TGTGCCAGTAGTATAACCAGGGGGCGAGTCACCGGGGAGCTGTTTTTT.

The gene calls are TRBV5-4 and TRBJ2-5; 7 bases agree with TRBD1. The germline CDR1 and CDR2 sequences are SGHNT and YYREEE (reference sequence). The CDR3 is 14 residues long. The V segment lost 4 bases and the J segment 2 bases; nucleotides outside the gene matches: 5. This CDR3 reads CASSTGQSQETQYF. CDR3 DNA: TGTGCCAGCAGCACGGGACAGAGTCAAGAGACCCAGTACTTC.

This sequence joins TRBV6-4 and TRBJ1-6; no firm D call. The germline V and J ends were trimmed by 6 bases and 10 bases, with 16 bases remaining between them. In germline, CDR1 is MRHNA, CDR2 SNTAGT. This CDR3 region has 14 residues. Here the CDR3 reads CASSGRGGGSPLHF. The CDR3 DNA reads TGTGCCAGCAGCGGCCGGGGAGGAGGGTCACCCCTCCACTTT.

J is TRBJ2-1 and V is TRBV5-1, with 10 nucleotides matching TRBD1. CDR1 is SGHRS and CDR2 is YFSETQ in the germline V gene. V trimming: 3 bases; J trimming: 12 bases; junction bases outside the gene matches: 15. This CDR3 contains 16 residues. Here the CDR3 reads CASSSSPGQGSSGQFF. In DNA, the CDR3 is TGCGCCAGCAGCTCGAGCCCGGGACAGGGGTCTAGCGGGCAGTTCTTC.

This clone appeared a single time. The rearrangement uses TRBV5-5 and TRBJ1-6; 12 bases fit TRBD1. The V gene's germline CDR1 is SGHKS and CDR2 YYEKEE (reference sequence). Trimming took 4 bases from V and 10 from J; bases not matched to a gene: 3. This CDR3 region has 14 residues. Written as DNA, the CDR3 is TGTGCCAGCAGCGGGGACAGGGGGCTCTCACCCCTCCACTTT. It translates to CASSGDRGLSPLHF. The full variable domain, rest sourced from reference TRBV5-5 and TRBJ1-6, is DAGVTQSPTHLIKTRGQQVTLRCSPISGHKSVSWYQQVLGQGPQFIFQYYEKEERGRGNFPDRFSARQFPNYSSELNVNALLLGDSALYLCASSGDRGLSPLHFGNGTRLTVT.

The J gene is TRBJ2-7, the V gene TRBV5-6, with 7 bases fitting TRBD1. V lost 3 bases and J lost 1; bases outside the gene matches: 10. CDR1 SGHDT and CDR2 YYEEEE come from the germline V gene. This CDR3 is 16 amino acids long. Here the CDR3 reads CASSWRLRGQSYEQYF. The CDR3 DNA reads TGTGCCAGCAGCTGGAGGTTGAGGGGGCAATCCTACGAGCAGTACTTC.

The chain combines TRBV23-1 with TRBJ1-2, with 9 positions matching TRBD1. TRBV23-1 is given ORF status, its function remaining uncertain. The CDR3 is 14 residues long. V lost 3 bases, J lost 3 bases, and 2 bases stayed unmatched. The CDR3 DNA reads TGCGCCAGCAGTCATCGGACAGGGGACTATGGCTACACCTTC. Its translation: CASSHRTGDYGYTF.

The chain recombines TRBV4-1 with TRBJ2-2; 7 nucleotides line up with TRBD1. After removal of 3 bases from V and 6 bases from J, the junction contained 7 bases not matched to a gene. The CDR3 length is 15 residues. Per germline, CDR1 MGHRA and CDR2 YSYEKL. CDR3 nucleotide sequence: TGCGCCAGCAGCCACGCAGACAGGGCTGCCGGGGAGCTGTTTTTT. Translating it yields CASSHADRAAGELFF.

The gene calls are TRBV18 and TRBJ1-4; possibly TRBD1 for D (6 bases). This CDR3 comprises 16 residues. Trimming shortened V by 1 base and J by 2 bases, and 11 bases separated the two germline ends. Germline V gene lookup returns CDR1 KGHSH and CDR2 LQKENI. The DNA for the CDR3 is TGTGCCAGCTCACCACAACAGGGTATGACTAATGAAAAACTGTTTTTT. It is translated as CASSPQQGMTNEKLFF. The full variable domain, completed using reference TRBV18 and TRBJ1-4, is NAGVMQNPRHLVRRRGQEARLRCSPMKGHSHVYWYRQLPEEGLKFMVYLQKENIIDESGMPKERFSAEFPKEGPSILRIQQVVRGDSAAYFCASSPQQGMTNEKLFFGSGTQLSVL.

The chain employs TRBV29-1 and TRBJ2-1; D remains unclear. V lost 2 bases and J 6 bases, leaving 5 bases between the germline ends. Germline V lookup: CDR1 SQVTM, CDR2 ANQGSEA. The CDR3 has 11 amino acids. In DNA form, the CDR3 reads TGCAGCGTTGAACCTCCCAATGAGCAGTTCTTC. It specifies CSVEPPNEQFF.

The V and J genes are TRBV5-4 and TRBJ1-1; D is possibly TRBD1 (6 bases). The V gene lost 0 bases and the J gene lost 7 bases, with 10 bases spanning the gap. Germline CDR1 SGHNT, CDR2 YYREEE (reference sequence). The length of the CDR3 is 13 residues. CDR3 sequence: CASSLDRVDEAFF. Here the CDR3 DNA reads TGTGCCAGCAGCTTGGACAGGGTAGATGAAGCTTTCTTT.

This clone has only one observation. J is TRBJ2-1 and V is TRBV5-4; weak D call: TRBD1 (6 bases). Trimming left V 1 base short and J 0 bases short, with 11 bases between. CDR3 length equals 16 residues. Germline CDR1 and CDR2: SGHNT and YYREEE (reference sequence). CDR3 coding DNA: TGTGCCAGCAGCTTGAAGTCAGGGGCCTCCTACAATGAGCAGTTCTTC. Translation: CASSLKSGASYNEQFF. Full variable domain (missing parts from reference TRBV5-4 and TRBJ2-1): ETGVTQSPTHLIKTRGQQVTLRCSSQSGHNTVSWYQQALGQGPQFIFQYYREEENGRGNFPPRFSGLQFPNYSSELNVNALELDDSALYLCASSLKSGASYNEQFFGPGTRLTVL.

V and J are TRBV4-1 and TRBJ2-3, with 8 bases that match TRBD2. Germline CDR1 MGHRA, CDR2 YSYEKL. This CDR3 is built from 16 residues. The J segment lost 2 bases and the V segment lost 4 bases, leaving 8 bases of the junction unmatched. For the CDR3, the DNA is TGCGCCAGCAGCCCCCGGGGTAGCGGGGCCACAGATACGCAGTATTTT. This sequence encodes CASSPRGSGATDTQYF.

The chain joins TRBV4-1 to TRBJ1-1; 9 bases agree with TRBD1. The CDR3 runs 16 residues. CDR1 is MGHRA and CDR2 is YSYEKL in the germline V gene. With V trimmed by 1 base and J by 5 bases, 8 bases remained unmatched. CDR3 residues: CASSQVGTGMETEAFF. As DNA, the CDR3 is TGCGCCAGCAGCCAAGTAGGGACAGGGATGGAAACTGAAGCTTTCTTT.

A single count supports this clone. The rearrangement uses TRBV5-1 and TRBJ1-2; the D gene is possibly TRBD1 (6 bases). V lost 2 bases, J lost 2 bases, and 10 bases lay in between. Germline V gene lookup returns CDR1 SGHRS and CDR2 YFSETQ. The CDR3 length is 14 residues. The CDR3 reads CASSFDRINYGYTF. CDR3 DNA: TGCGCCAGCAGCTTTGACAGGATCAACTATGGCTACACCTTC.

This chain links TRBV2 with TRBJ1-1; 10 positions agree with TRBD1. This CDR3 is 12 amino acids long. V lost 10 bases to trimming and J lost 10 bases; unmatched junction nucleotides: 9. The V gene's germline CDR1 is SNHLY and CDR2 FYNNEI. The chain's CDR3 is CATSDRGPVAFF. CDR3 DNA: TGTGCCACCTCCGACAGGGGGCCGGTAGCTTTCTTT.

The genes are TRBV6-2 or TRBV6-3 and TRBJ2-1; the match to TRBD2 covers 9 bases. Germline lookup yields CDR1 MNHEY and CDR2 SVGEGT. Unmatched junction bases numbered 10, after V lost 4 bases and J lost 6 bases. This CDR3 is 16 amino acids long. The chain's CDR3 is CASSWAGGPRTNEQFF. In DNA form, the CDR3 reads TGTGCCAGCAGTTGGGCGGGAGGGCCTCGGACCAATGAGCAGTTCTTC.

J is TRBJ2-3 and V is TRBV25-1; possibly TRBD1 for D (6 bases). This CDR3 has 14 residues. V was trimmed by 1 base and J by 8 bases, leaving 13 bases between them. Germline CDR1 is MGHDK and CDR2 is SYGVNS. CDR3 coding DNA: TGTGCCAGCAGTGAATTCGCAGGGGATGGTACGCAGTATTTT. Translation: CASSEFAGDGTQYF.

V is TRBV15 and J is TRBJ2-3; TRBD1 agrees at 10 bases. J lost 4 bases, V lost 3 bases, and 7 bases had no gene match. Germline V gives CDR1 LNHNV, CDR2 YYDKDF (reference sequence). The CDR3 totals 16 residues. CDR3 DNA sequence: TGTGCCACCAGCAGCCGGGACAGGGGTTTCCCAGATACGCAGTATTTT. This sequence encodes CATSSRDRGFPDTQYF.

V usage is TRBV27 and J usage is TRBJ2-2; no clear D gene. There are 14 residues in the CDR3. Germline-derived CDR1 and CDR2 are MNHEY and SMNVEV (reference sequence). Between the trimmed V and J ends, which lost 5 bases and 1 base, there was a span of 8 bases. Here the CDR3 reads CASSDTLNTGELFF. The CDR3 region has the DNA TGTGCCAGCAGTGACACCTTGAACACCGGGGAGCTGTTTTTT.